This T cell receptor beta chain was sequenced in a study of molecular identifiers for immune sequencing clone quantification. TCRdb used MiXCR to reprocess the PCR reads, holding one entry per CDR3 protein. This sample has 50,000 to 65,000 distinct CDR3 sequences, with under 30% found just once. The ends lost 0 bases at V and 0 bases at J; junction bases unmatched: 3. The CDR3 runs to 16 residues. Per the germline V gene, CDR1 is MNHEY and CDR2 is SVGAGI. The sample comprised naive CD8+ T cells from blood, with Jurkat cell RNA spiked in. The subset is: FACS-sorted CD8+CD4-CCR7+CD45RA+ naive T cells. The rearrangement links TRBV6-5 to TRBJ2-7, with 9 nucleotides matching TRBD2. The clonotype was recovered from a human donor in good health. Some libraries in this study had Jurkat cell RNA spiked in. CDR3 sequence reads: CASSYSGGRGSYEQYF. The CDR3 region has the DNA TGTGCCAGCAGTTACTCCGGCGGGAGGGGCTCCTACGAGCAGTACTTC.